These T cell receptor beta chains were read from a single sample in a study of CD8 T cells in seronegative destructive rheumatoid arthritis. TCRdb's table, derived via immunoSEQ multiplex PCR, lists solely in-frame clones and lacks some. The data contain about 720 clones, about 88% of them seen just once; the ten biggest clones take up around a tenth. The sequenced sample was CD8+ T cells from blood. The origin of the receptors is a woman aged 45-69 years with seronegative destructive rheumatoid arthritis. Each CDR3 is given with its conserved first and last residue.

V gene	J gene	CDR3 protein
TRBV29-1	TRBJ2-1	CSVEAGLAINEQFF
TRBV5-4	TRBJ2-1	CAITRVASGNEQFF
TRBV10-2	TRBJ2-1	CASGTSGSAGEQFF
TRBV2	TRBJ1-6	CASGSSSYNSPLHF
TRBV9	TRBJ1-1	CASSITGDGTEAFF
TRBV5-6	TRBJ2-1	CASSLAGGRAVYNEQFF
TRBV5-5	TRBJ1-1	CASSVAGGNTEAFF
TRBV7-2	TRBJ2-7	CASSLGSGLAGVEQYF
TRBV6-1	TRBJ1-3	CASSEGGGAWGHF
TRBV4-2	TRBJ2-3	CASSQSSLAGGSFNTDTQYF
TRBV7-9	TRBJ2-5	CASSSRPDRQYQETQYF
TRBV9	TRBJ2-1	CASSDRQGNEQFF
TRBV19	TRBJ2-2	CASSPLAGRANTGELFF
TRBV2	TRBJ2-7	CASRGGQNYEQYF
TRBV10-2	TRBJ2-7	CATSTSSYEQYF
TRBV11-2	TRBJ1-2	CASSLFGGPSYGYTF
TRBV4-2	TRBJ1-2	CASSARQGANYGYTF
TRBV7-8	TRBJ2-5	CASSNTGERETQYF
TRBV9	TRBJ2-5	CASSPLGGLAEETQYF
TRBV27	TRBJ2-1	CASSLGRDEQFF
TRBV6-6	TRBJ2-2	CASREGANTGELFF
TRBV4-3	TRBJ2-2	CASSQDAAGGNTGELFF
TRBV6-1	TRBJ2-5	CASSGGGTSGRAGETQYF
TRBV27	TRBJ2-3	CASSLRDSVTDTQYF
TRBV7-9	TRBJ2-1	CASSPRATSGGYNEQFF
TRBV14	TRBJ2-1	CASSQGGTGTYNEQFF
TRBV27	TRBJ2-3	CASSLSSPRADTQYF
TRBV4-3	TRBJ1-6	CASSQFGQGAWSPLHF
TRBV4-2	TRBJ2-1	CASSQEPMSPYEQFF
TRBV5-8	TRBJ2-7	CASSFSFGGMGDEQYF
TRBV2	TRBJ1-2	CASSESLGGFSNYGYTF
TRBV9	TRBJ1-2	CASSHSRVDYGYTF
TRBV9	TRBJ2-7	CASSVDRNPYEQYF
TRBV19	TRBJ1-5	CASSEQGPQPQHF
TRBV11-3	TRBJ2-7	CASSSEESVYEQYF
TRBV5-6	TRBJ1-4	CASSESDRGAEKLFF
TRBV2	TRBJ1-1	CASSETNTEAFF
TRBV11-2	TRBJ2-7	CASSLTGGSYEQYF
TRBV19	TRBJ2-7	CATSPSTSPSYEQYF
TRBV28	TRBJ2-3	CASSPVAGGQPFTDTQYF
TRBV6-5	TRBJ2-1	CASSYWRDKEQFF
TRBV2	TRBJ1-2	CASTRQERGYTF
TRBV29-1	TRBJ2-1	CSVGGLAGGLSYNEQFF
TRBV9	TRBJ2-7	CASSVRHRGQIYEQYF